This T cell receptor beta chain was observed in a study of graft-versus-host responses after intestinal transplantation. Once graft tissue had been processed, intraepithelial and lamina propria lymphocytes were released. This table comes from immunoSEQ multiplex PCR, and its TCRdb copy is limited to in-frame clones, with some not included. The repertoire holds about 19,000 clones, with approximately 70% as singletons. This CDR3 contains 13 residues. The germline V gene encodes CDR1 MNHEY and CDR2 SVGAGI. V shed 4 bases and J shed 7 bases, with 13 bases lying between them. This clonotype was sampled from a human patient who received an intestinal transplant, so some T cells may come from the graft donor. The J gene is TRBJ1-1, the V gene TRBV6-5; D unresolved. The sequences come from ileum tissue, collected approximately 20 days after intestinal transplant. The CDR3 DNA is TGTGCCAGCAGTTTTAACCCGACTGGTGAAGCTTTCTTT. The encoded protein is CASSFNPTGEAFF.